This TCR beta chain was observed in a study of T cell repertoires and HLA-DP antigens. Overall study findings and caveats: A non-physiological HeLa system presented antigen to total CD4+ responders. Naive and memory CD4+ repertoires were not analysed separately.

The CDR3 totals 14 residues. After removal of 7 bases from V and 9 bases from J, the junction contained 12 bases not matched to a gene. Looked up from germline, CDR1 is SQVTM and CDR2 is ANQGSEA. This clone was observed at least ten times. Its antigen is undetermined. The data were produced by immunoSEQ multiplex PCR, yet TCRdb's version contains in-frame clones alone and is incomplete. The table includes roughly 70,000 clones, roughly 77% detected once. This clonotype was sampled from a man aged 55 to 70 in good health and CMV-seronegative. The specimen sequenced was CD4+ T cells from PBMCs. The chain employs TRBV29-1 and TRBJ2-2; 9 nucleotides match TRBD1. The CDR3 sequence: CSAAPTGGYRELFF. The CDR3 DNA is TGCAGCGCCGCCCCGACAGGGGGATACCGGGAGCTGTTTTTT.